This T cell receptor beta chain was found in a study of technical replicates of blood from a few donors. Libraries were prepared by immunoSEQ multiplex PCR; TCRdb keeps only in-frame clonotypes and omits some of them. The table lists about 90,000 clones, 94% of them singletons. Trimming stripped 6 bases from V and 1 base from J, with 10 bases between. CDR1 is MDHEN and CDR2 is SYDVKM in the germline V gene. The CDR3 loop spans 15 amino acids. Sequencing was done on a sample of T cells isolated from PBMCs. The TCR originated in a human donor in good health. The J gene is TRBJ2-6, the V gene TRBV28; D might be TRBD1 (6 bases). The DNA for the CDR3 is TGTGCCAGCAGCCAACAGGGTTCTGGGGCCAACGTCCTGACTTTC. The encoded protein is CASSQQGSGANVLTF.